The T cell receptor (beta chain) described here comes from a study of shared clonotypes between healthy human individuals (dated by TCRdb to about 2020). Notes on the research overall: The cohort comprised a couple of women and three men aged 18 to 49 years. Per donor, leukapheresis produced somewhere between about 0.85 and 8.9 billion PBMCs. To estimate repertoire size and how much clonotype sharing occurs between individuals, the study deeply sequenced the blood TCR repertoires of five healthy adults. Libraries were prepared and TCR repertoires were sequenced by different laboratories using diverse techniques, in order to increase sequencing depth and limit assay-specific biases. Per donor, three plates each were used for CD4 naive and CD4 memory, two for CD8 naive, and one for CD8 memory. The paper's findings and limits, for the study overall: Based on pairwise subsampling, the degree of clonotype sharing among donors was expected to be affected by sequencing depth. Rarefaction of sorted-subset datasets indicated incomplete sequencing despite the large sequencing depth. Around 5% of naive CD4, roughly 3.6% of naive CD8, approximately 2.2% of memory CD4, and about 0.4% of memory CD8 clonotypes were shared across several donors. Higher generation probabilities were observed for clonotypes shared by all four sorted-subset donors than for non-shared clonotypes. Because the study included only a small number of donors, the genetic and exposure-history diversity represented was limited. Naive subsets generally had larger estimated clonotype richness than memory subsets. Sampling was restricted to blood, and TCR repertoires in tissues likely differ from the TCR repertoires found in blood.

TCR CDR3 regions were amplified from genomic DNA by multiplex PCR using the deep immunoSEQ assay. Extracted genomic DNA from each cell subset was spread evenly across all wells of several immunoSEQ 96-well plates, with each plate serving as a replicate. For sorted subsets, each replicate PCR was loaded with about 0.2 ug genomic DNA, equivalent to about 33,000 T cell genomes. Purified libraries were measured with a Qubit 3.0 fluorometer, size-checked on a Bioanalyzer 2100, and measured again with the KAPA Library Quantification kit. Each immunoSEQ 96-well plate was sequenced on its own single-read 150-cycle Illumina NextSeq 550 flow cell. The authors' pipeline ran thus. The immunoSEQ output contained only junctional sequences without quality scores, so filtering could not match that applied to full-length reads. To assign V/J genes and CDR3, sequences were annotated against IMGT germline references using PyIR, a Python wrapper for IgBLAST v1.9. Reads were filtered out if the reads had weak V/J assignments (E-value above 1e-6), no CDR3, stop codons, out-of-frame junctions, or ambiguous translated residues. V3J clonotypes were defined as sequences sharing an identical inferred V gene, J gene, and CDR3 amino acid sequence. To compute the percentage overlap between repertoires, the number of shared unique clonotypes was divided by the size of the smaller repertoire. RTK rarefaction, the Chao1 estimator, and Recon v2.1 estimates of unobserved clonotypes were used to assess repertoire richness. OLGA was used to compute generation probabilities for all TCRbeta clonotypes that the gDNA method yielded from four donors. What TCRdb holds here is the immuneACCESS table cut down to in-frame rearrangements. Part of the clones is not present; checked against another copy, under half of the missing clones reflect an unresolved V gene, and the others are unexplained. That table gives V, J and clone size, and the DNA gave D and trimming. This sample holds approximately 1,000,000 clones; approximately 75% were observed only once. 0.7% to 0.95% of the sample rests with the top ten.

Donors were healthy HIV-negative adults with no recently reported acute infections or vaccinations. Every donor was a Caucasian adult residing in Nashville, Tennessee, USA. CD4+ T cells were enriched by magnetic negative selection; naive cells were then positively selected on CD45RA, and the negative fraction formed the memory subset. Blood was collected by leukapheresis, and PBMCs were isolated by Ficoll-Histopaque density gradient centrifugation and then cryopreserved in liquid nitrogen vapor phase. Analytical flow cytometry was used to check the purity and quantity of every magnetically sorted T cell population. Each sorted fraction had its genomic DNA isolated and then quantified by UV absorbance on a Nanodrop 2000c. In its sample, this clone was seen many times. Its recognized antigen is unknown. Base qualities are not provided; no much larger clone lies one nucleotide away. CDR1 SEHNR and CDR2 FQNEAQ were looked up in the germline V gene (reference sequence). From V the trimming removes 1 base and from J it removes 5 bases, while the gene matches leave 4 bases of the junction unaccounted for. The CDR3 covers 15 residues, taking in both the cysteine and the phenylalanine. Of all the DNA, just the CDR3 is kept, 45 bases in frame from base 1.

The TCR comes from a man aged 18 to 30 in good health. Some clones in this sample may be carry-over from other donors' samples. Recombination linked TRBV7-9 to TRBJ2-5, and 10 junctional nucleotides match TRBD2. The source material was memory CD4+ T cells from PBMCs. This specimen's cell subset or site label, interpreted: CD45RA-negative fraction. This receptor carries the CDR3 CASSLEGTSVETQYF. The DNA sequence is given as TGTGCCAGCAGCTTAGAGGGGACTAGCGTGGAGACCCAGTACTTC.